The clone carrying this TCR beta chain was detected only once. This sample is drawn from a study of blood T cell repertoires in COVID-19. Study information: The cDNA or gDNA used as material had been derived from T cells, B-cell-depleted T cells, or PBMCs.

The length of the CDR3 is 14 residues. Germline-derived CDR1 and CDR2 are DFQATT and SNEGSKA (reference sequence). V dropped 3 bases and J dropped 4 bases, with 14 bases sitting between them. Authors' processing steps: Researchers report that nucleated cell counts were estimated from reference gene primer amplification. Sequenced by immunoSEQ multiplex PCR; TCRdb stores in-frame clones only, minus some. V and J calls and clone size are copied from that table; D and trimming were computed from the DNA. This table has 110,000 or so clones, about four fifths appearing once. The chain is built from TRBV20-1 and TRBJ2-3, with D maybe TRBD2 (6 bases). This TCR was sampled from a woman between 40 and 55 years old with acute or convalescent COVID-19. The sample comprised peripheral blood. The DNA for the CDR3 is TGCAGTGCTAGTCCCGGGACTCGGGCAGATACGCAGTATTTT. Translated, it gives CSASPGTRADTQYF.